These 15 T cell receptor beta chains originate from one sample sequenced in a study of blood T cell repertoires in COVID-19. Sequenced by immunoSEQ multiplex PCR; TCRdb stores in-frame clones only, minus some. The sample holds some 270,000 clones; about 88% are singletons and the top ten take 4% to 5%. What was sequenced was peripheral blood. These receptors were obtained from a woman between 35 and 50 years old who had recovered from COVID-19.

The V gene is TRBV27, the J gene TRBJ1-2; TRBD1 is a possible D gene (5 bases). The V gene's germline CDR1 is MNHEY and CDR2 SMNVEV (reference sequence). There are 13 residues in the CDR3. V was cut by 2 bases and J by 1 base, with 5 bases left in between. The CDR3 nucleotides are TGTGCCAGCAGTTTAAGGGGTAACTATGGCTACACCTTC. The encoded protein is CASSLRGNYGYTF.

This chain uses TRBV18 with TRBJ1-1, with D possibly being TRBD1 (5 bases). V dropped 3 bases and J dropped 1 base, with 9 bases sitting between them. Germline values: CDR1 KGHSH, CDR2 LQKENI. This CDR3 is built from 14 residues. In nucleotides, the CDR3 is TGTGCCAGCTCACCGATGACAGCGAACACTGAAGCTTTCTTT. Its protein is CASSPMTANTEAFF. Full variable domain (missing parts from reference TRBV18 and TRBJ1-1): NAGVMQNPRHLVRRRGQEARLRCSPMKGHSHVYWYRQLPEEGLKFMVYLQKENIIDESGMPKERFSAEFPKEGPSILRIQQVVRGDSAAYFCASSPMTANTEAFFGQGTRLTVV.

This clone has more than one count but fewer than ten. The chain couples TRBV5-1 to TRBJ2-3, with D possibly TRBD2 on 5 matching bases. Trimming took 1 base from V and 1 from J, leaving 7 bases between them. This CDR3 is 14 amino acids long. Germline V CDR1 and CDR2: SGHRS, YFSETQ. This CDR3 is CASSLLGGTDTQYF. The CDR3 DNA reads TGCGCCAGCAGCTTGCTCGGGGGCACAGATACGCAGTATTTT.

The sample holds a few counts of this clone. The V call is TRBV27, the J call TRBJ2-3, with a weak D call TRBD2 (7 bases). The germline V and J ends were trimmed by 6 bases and 1 base, with 17 bases remaining between them. The germline gives CDR1 MNHEY, CDR2 SMNVEV (reference sequence). CDR3 length: 16 amino acids. In nucleotides, the CDR3 is TGTGCCAGCAGGGGGGGGCTAGCCTTCGGCACAGATACGCAGTATTTT. Protein sequence: CASRGGLAFGTDTQYF.

V and J are TRBV6-5 and TRBJ1-2; D may be TRBD1 (6 bases). Trimming shortened V by 5 bases and J by 6 bases, and 13 bases separated the two germline ends. The CDR3 consists of 13 residues. Germline CDR1 is MNHEY and CDR2 is SVGAGI. The CDR3: CASSPPDRDGYTF. DNA for the CDR3: TGTGCCAGCAGTCCCCCGGACAGAGATGGCTACACCTTC.

J is TRBJ1-2 and V is TRBV18; no clear D. Germline V CDR1 and CDR2: KGHSH, LQKENI. The CDR3 has 13 amino acids. Trimming pared 5 bases from V and 8 bases from J, leaving 15 bases between. In DNA, the CDR3 is TGTGCCAGCTCAGCTCCGGGCTCGGGGGGCTACACCTTC. This codes for CASSAPGSGGYTF.

The chain couples TRBV30 to TRBJ2-3; weak D call: TRBD2 (5 bases). CDR1 is GTSNPN, CDR2 SVGIG, per germline (reference sequence). CDR3 length: 14 residues. V was shortened by 4 bases and J by 4 bases, with 15 bases between the two germline ends. Here the CDR3 reads CAWNRGFEADTQYF. The DNA of the CDR3 is TGTGCCTGGAACAGAGGGTTTGAGGCAGATACGCAGTATTTT. Full variable domain (missing parts from reference TRBV30 and TRBJ2-3): SQTIHQWPATLVQPVGSPLSLECTVEGTSNPNLYWYRQAAGRGLQLLFYSVGIGQISSEVPQNLSASRPQDRQFILSSKKLLLSDSGFYLCAWNRGFEADTQYFGPGTRLTVL.

This clone came up once. The chain combines TRBV27 with TRBJ1-4, with D unresolved. Trimming stripped 1 base from V and 3 bases from J, with 6 bases between. The CDR3 runs to 14 residues. CDR1 and CDR2 from the germline V gene are MNHEY and SMNVEV (reference sequence). CDR3 in amino acids: CASSLYGANEKLFF. DNA of the CDR3: TGTGCCAGCAGTTTATACGGTGCTAATGAAAAACTGTTTTTT.

The chain recombines TRBV6-1 with TRBJ2-7, with 9 bases fitting TRBD1. The V segment lost 1 base and the J segment 4 bases; nucleotides outside the gene matches: 5. Germline CDR1 reads MNHNS; CDR2 reads SASEGT. The CDR3 extends over 15 amino acids. CDR3 sequence (DNA): TGTGCCAGCAGTGAAGAGGGGACAGGGCTTTACGAGCAGTACGTC. Its protein product is CASSEEGTGLYEQYV.

The V gene is TRBV19, the J gene TRBJ2-2, with 7 bases lining up with TRBD1. V lost 4 bases to trimming and J lost 6 bases; unmatched junction nucleotides: 11. CDR1 is LNHDA and CDR2 is SQIVND in the germline V gene (reference sequence). The CDR3 sequence is 16 residues long. The CDR3 nucleotides are TGTGCCAGTAGTACCCTGACAGGGCCTCAGTCCGGGGAGCTGTTTTTT. As protein: CASSTLTGPQSGELFF.

The gene calls are TRBV28 and TRBJ1-5; 8 bases line up with TRBD1. CDR1 MDHEN and CDR2 SYDVKM come from the germline V gene. The CDR3 covers 14 residues. V was pared by 7 bases and J by 4 bases, with 6 bases of the junction left unmatched. CDR3 loop: CASTWTGKNQPQHF. CDR3 bases: TGTGCCAGCACCTGGACAGGGAAAAATCAGCCCCAGCATTTT.

The chain has TRBV6-5 and TRBJ1-6; 8 bases agree with TRBD1. The CDR3 totals 15 residues. J was trimmed by 5 bases and V by 5 bases; bases with no gene match: 5. Germline values: CDR1 MNHEY, CDR2 SVGAGI. The DNA for the CDR3 is TGTGCCAGCAGTCCATGGACAGGGAATAATTCACCCCTCCACTTT. This sequence encodes CASSPWTGNNSPLHF.

J is TRBJ1-6 and V is TRBV19, with D tentatively TRBD1 (6 bases). This CDR3 contains 15 residues. The germline V gene has CDR1 LNHDA and CDR2 SQIVND (reference sequence). Between the trimmed V and J ends, which lost 6 bases and 11 bases, there was a span of 20 bases. CDR3 DNA sequence: TGTGCCAGTAGAAGACAGGCCGAATCTACCACACCCCTCCACTTT. Its translation: CASRRQAESTTPLHF.

The rearrangement links TRBV7-9 to TRBJ2-7, with 10 bases matching TRBD2. V lost 5 bases and J lost 4; bases outside the gene matches: 5. Germline CDR1 and CDR2: SEHNR and FQNEAQ (reference sequence). The CDR3 is 14 amino acids. CDR3 DNA: TGTGCCAGCAGCCGGACTAGCGGTCCGTACGAGCAGTACGTC. It specifies CASSRTSGPYEQYV.

The V call is TRBV6-1, the J call TRBJ1-6, with 9 nucleotides matching TRBD1. The CDR3 is 16 amino acids. With V trimmed by 4 bases and J by 6 bases, 7 bases remained unmatched. The germline CDR1 and CDR2 sequences are MNHNS and SASEGT. The CDR3 sequence: CASSGPGQGSNSPLHF. DNA for the CDR3: TGTGCCAGCAGTGGGCCGGGACAGGGAAGTAATTCACCCCTCCACTTT.